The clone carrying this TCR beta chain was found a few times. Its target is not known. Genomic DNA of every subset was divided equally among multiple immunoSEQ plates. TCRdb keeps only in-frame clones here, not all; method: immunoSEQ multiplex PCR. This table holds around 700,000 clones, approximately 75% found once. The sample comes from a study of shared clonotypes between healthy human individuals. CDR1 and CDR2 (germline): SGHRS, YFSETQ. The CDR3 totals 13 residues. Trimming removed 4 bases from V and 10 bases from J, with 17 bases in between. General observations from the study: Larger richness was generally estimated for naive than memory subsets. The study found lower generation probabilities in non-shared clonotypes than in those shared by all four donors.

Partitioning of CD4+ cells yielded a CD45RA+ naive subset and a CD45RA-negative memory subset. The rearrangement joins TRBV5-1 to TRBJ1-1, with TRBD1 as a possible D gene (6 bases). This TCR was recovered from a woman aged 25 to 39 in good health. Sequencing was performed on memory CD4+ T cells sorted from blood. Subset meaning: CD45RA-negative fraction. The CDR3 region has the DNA TGCGCCAGCAGCCCCGGACACTTAGGGGGAGCTTTCTTT. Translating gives CASSPGHLGGAFF.